What follows is one T cell receptor beta chain and its context. Its matching antigen is unknown. These data come from a study of early T cells in non-severe SARS-CoV-2 infection. Whole-study context: From unsorted whole blood, bulk RNA was sequenced, and the chains remained unpaired. Broader study findings: Matching results from VDJdb favored anti-spike CD8 responses, leaving private and CD4 specificities undetected.

TCRdb ran MiXCR on the 5' RACE reads and lists one entry per CDR3 protein. This sample has about 42,000 distinct CDR3 sequences; less than 6.5% occur once, and the top ten carry around 7.7%. Trimming pared 5 bases from V and 0 bases from J, leaving 14 bases between. The CDR3 runs 15 residues. The germline gives CDR1 MDHEN, CDR2 SYDVKM. Sample: whole blood, taken at baseline. The clonotype was recovered from an adult who was a healthcare worker with PCR-confirmed SARS-CoV-2 infection or an uninfected control (not recorded which). The genes are TRBV28 and TRBJ2-7; TRBD2 might be the D (6 bases). The DNA of the CDR3 is TGTGCCAGCAGTCTACGGACTAAGAGCTCCTACGAGCAGTACTTC. Amino acids: CASSLRTKSSYEQYF.